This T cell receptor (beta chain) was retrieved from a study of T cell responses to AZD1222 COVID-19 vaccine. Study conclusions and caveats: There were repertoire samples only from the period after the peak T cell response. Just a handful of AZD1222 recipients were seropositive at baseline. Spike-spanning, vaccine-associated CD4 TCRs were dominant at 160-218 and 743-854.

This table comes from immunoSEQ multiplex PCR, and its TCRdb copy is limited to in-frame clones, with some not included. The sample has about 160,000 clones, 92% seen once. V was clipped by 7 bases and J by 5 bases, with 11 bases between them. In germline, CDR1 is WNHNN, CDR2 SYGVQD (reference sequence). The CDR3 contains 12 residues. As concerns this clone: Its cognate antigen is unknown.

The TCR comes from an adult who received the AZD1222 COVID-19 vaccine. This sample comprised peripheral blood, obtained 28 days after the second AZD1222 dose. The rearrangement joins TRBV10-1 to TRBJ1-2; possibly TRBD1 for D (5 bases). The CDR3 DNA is TGCGCCAGCAATTGGCCAGGGTATGGCTACACCTTC. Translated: CASNWPGYGYTF.